What follows describes a single T cell receptor beta chain. Per the authors' pipeline: Amplified reference gene primers provided the basis for estimating nucleated cell counts. Profiled with immunoSEQ multiplex PCR; TCRdb holds only in-frame clones, not every one. V and J calls and clone size are those listed in that table; D and trimming were worked out from the DNA. The sample contains 95,000 to 150,000 clones, 60% to 80% of which appear only once. CDR3 size: 16 residues. Per the germline V gene, CDR1 is SNHLY and CDR2 is FYNNEI. With V trimmed by 7 bases and J by 5 bases, 12 bases remained unmatched. This record belongs to a study of blood T cell repertoires in COVID-19. Overall study context: The origin of the acute and convalescent COVID-19 samples was the United States, Italy and Spain. Sources were T cells, B-cell-depleted T cells, or PBMCs; the material itself was cDNA or gDNA.

The sequence came from a human donor in a cohort sampled during active COVID-19. The sequenced sample consisted of peripheral blood. The chain recombines TRBV2 with TRBJ2-5; 11 bases align to TRBD2. CDR3 residues: CASNPSLAGGRETQYF. The DNA for the CDR3 is TGTGCCAGCAACCCATCCCTAGCGGGGGGCCGGGAGACCCAGTACTTC.